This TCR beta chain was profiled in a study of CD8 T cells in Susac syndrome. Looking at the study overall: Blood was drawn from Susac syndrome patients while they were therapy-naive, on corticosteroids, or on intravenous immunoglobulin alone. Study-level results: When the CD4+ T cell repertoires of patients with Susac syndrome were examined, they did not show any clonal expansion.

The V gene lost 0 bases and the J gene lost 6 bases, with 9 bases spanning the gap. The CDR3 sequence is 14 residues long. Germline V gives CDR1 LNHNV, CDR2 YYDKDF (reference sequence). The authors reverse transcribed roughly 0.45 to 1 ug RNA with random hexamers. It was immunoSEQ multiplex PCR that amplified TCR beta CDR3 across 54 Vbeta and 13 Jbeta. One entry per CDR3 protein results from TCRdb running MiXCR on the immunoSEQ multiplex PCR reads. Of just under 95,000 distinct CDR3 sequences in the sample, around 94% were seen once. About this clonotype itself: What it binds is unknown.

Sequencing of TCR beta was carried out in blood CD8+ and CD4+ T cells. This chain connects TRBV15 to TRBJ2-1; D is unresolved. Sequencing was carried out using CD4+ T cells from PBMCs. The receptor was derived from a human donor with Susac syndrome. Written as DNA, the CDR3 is TGTGCCACCAGCAGAGAAGGCCCGAGCAATGAGCAGTTCTTC. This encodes CATSREGPSNEQFF.